Below are 21 T cell receptor beta chains sequenced from a single sample in a study of vaccination and CD4 T cells after COVID-19. Treatment in this sample: roughly 11-day PBMC culture with coronavirus spike peptide pools or control peptides (ViraFEST assay). The Oncomine TCR Beta short-read assay sequenced DNA from cultured CD4+ T cells. A single record per CDR3 protein comes from TCRdb applying MiXCR to the PCR reads. The data show approximately 16,000 distinct CDR3 sequences, around 40% seen once. These TCRs' antigens remain unknown. The specimen sequenced was CD4+ T cells from blood, cultured in vitro. Every receptor here comes from a human donor who had recovered from COVID-19.

Written as DNA, the CDR3 is TGCAGTGCTAGAGGCGACTGGGAGACCCAGTACTTC. Encoded protein: CSARGDWETQYF. The chain couples TRBV20-1 to TRBJ2-5; no clear D gene. Germline CDR1 reads DFQATT; CDR2 reads SNEGSKA (reference sequence). This CDR3 is 12 amino acids long. V was pared by 1 base and J by 5 bases, with 8 bases between.

J is TRBJ2-2 and V is TRBV20-1, with D possibly TRBD2 on 5 matching bases. With 6 bases removed from V and 7 bases from J, the gap between germline ends came to 18 bases. CDR3 length: 14 residues. Germline CDR1 is DFQATT and CDR2 is SNEGSKA (reference sequence). The DNA of the CDR3 is TGCAGTGCCCCGCTGGAGGAGGTTGGCGGGGAGCTGTTTTTT. This encodes CSAPLEEVGGELFF.

The chain carries TRBV28 and TRBJ1-2; D not certain. This CDR3 has 13 residues. CDR1 and CDR2 (germline): MDHEN, SYDVKM. The germline V and J ends were trimmed by 2 bases and 1 base, with 5 bases remaining between them. The CDR3 DNA reads as TGTGCCAGCAGTTTAAACTATAACTATGGCTACACCTTC. Its translation is CASSLNYNYGYTF.

The rearrangement links TRBV20-1 to TRBJ2-1; D is ambiguous. V lost 6 bases and J lost 0, with 18 bases in between. The CDR3 contains 16 residues. Germline CDR1 is DFQATT and CDR2 is SNEGSKA (reference sequence). CDR3 loop: CSAPSTGLSSYNEQFF. The CDR3 coding sequence is TGCAGTGCACCCAGCACGGGTCTGAGCTCCTACAATGAGCAGTTCTTC.

By sample share, this clonotype is medium-sized (0.01 to 0.1%). This chain joins TRBV20-1 and TRBJ2-1, with 8 bases fitting TRBD1. The CDR3 has 13 amino acids. The V gene end was trimmed by 7 bases and the J gene end by 6 bases; junction bases not matched to a gene: 8. The germline V gene encodes CDR1 DFQATT and CDR2 SNEGSKA (reference sequence). CDR3 sequence (DNA): TGCAGTGAGACCGGGACAGGCCTCAATGAGCAGTTCTTC. Encoded protein: CSETGTGLNEQFF.

About this clonotype: One end of the junction varies from germline; a read error may be responsible. This chain links TRBV11-3 with TRBJ2-2; 10 bases are shared with TRBD1. The CDR3 totals 15 residues. CDR1 is SGHNT, CDR2 YENEEA, per germline. The CDR3 spells CAISRDRGGTGELFF. Written as DNA, the CDR3 is TGTGCCATCAGCCGGGACAGGGGAGGGACCGGGGAGCTGTTTTTT.

V usage is TRBV20-1 and J usage is TRBJ2-7; a weak D match, TRBD2 (5 bases). V lost 4 bases, J lost 2 bases, and 12 bases lay in between. The V gene's germline CDR1 is DFQATT and CDR2 SNEGSKA (reference sequence). The CDR3 runs to 13 residues. CDR3 in DNA: TGCAGTGCTAAAAGGACCGGGACCTACGAGCAGTACTTC. As protein: CSAKRTGTYEQYF.

This chain joins TRBV6-1 and TRBJ2-1; 7 bases are shared with TRBD2. The CDR3 length is 12 residues. Germline CDR1 and CDR2: MNHNS and SASEGT. After removal of 6 bases from V and 9 bases from J, the junction contained 5 bases not matched to a gene. CDR3 sequence (DNA): TGTGCCAGCAGAACTACTAGCGCTGAGCAGTTCTTC. It yields the protein CASRTTSAEQFF.

This sequence joins TRBV6-2 or TRBV6-3 and TRBJ1-5, with 7 nucleotides matching TRBD1. The CDR3 has 13 amino acids. CDR1 and CDR2 (germline): MNHEY, SVGEGT. V gave up 4 bases and J gave up 7 bases; unmatched junction bases: 4. The CDR3 here is CASSWGQSQPQHF. The CDR3 DNA reads TGTGCCAGCAGTTGGGGACAGTCCCAGCCCCAGCATTTT.

This clonotype was seen more than once but under ten times. One end of the junction is discordant with germline, which a read error may explain. The gene calls are TRBV7-9 and TRBJ2-1, with a weak D call TRBD2 (5 bases). The CDR3 covers 11 residues. The V gene's germline CDR1 is SEHNR and CDR2 FQNEAQ (reference sequence). Here the CDR3 DNA reads TGTGCCAGCAGCTTATCCGGGGAAGGAGGCTTC. It yields the protein CASSLSGEGGF.

This rearrangement joins TRBV28 to TRBJ1-2, with TRBD1 as a possible D gene (5 bases). CDR3 length: 12 amino acids. Germline lookup yields CDR1 MDHEN and CDR2 SYDVKM. Trimming took off 4 bases at V and 8 bases at J, with 11 bases between the two ends. CDR3 in DNA: TGTGCCAGCAGTTCCGGGGGGAGGGGCTACACCTTC. This sequence encodes CASSSGGRGYTF.

This clonotype was counted between two and nine times. The chain employs TRBV20-1 and TRBJ2-3; 9 bases align to TRBD2. The CDR3 runs 16 residues. V lost 6 bases and J lost 4; bases outside the gene matches: 14. Germline CDR1 DFQATT, CDR2 SNEGSKA (reference sequence). The CDR3 DNA reads TGCAGTGCCCTTGAGTCAGGTAGCGGGAGCTCAGATACGCAGTATTTT. Its translation: CSALESGSGSSDTQYF.

The V call is TRBV10-3, the J call TRBJ2-7; TRBD1 agrees at 8 bases. CDR3 length: 15 amino acids. Germline V gives CDR1 ENHRY, CDR2 SYGVKD. V gave up 6 bases and J gave up 6 bases; unmatched junction bases: 13. The CDR3 DNA reads as TGTGCCATCAGCCCGACAGGGGCGGGTCCTCTCGAGCAGTACTTC. Amino acid sequence: CAISPTGAGPLEQYF.

This chain links TRBV6-1 with TRBJ2-5, with TRBD2 as a possible D gene (6 bases). CDR1 is MNHNS, CDR2 SASEGT, per germline. Deletions cut 5 bases from V and 2 bases from J, with 9 bases between. CDR3 length: 13 amino acids. For the CDR3, the DNA is TGTGCCAGCAGTCGGGACTTACAAGAGACCCAGTACTTC. Translating gives CASSRDLQETQYF.

The sample holds a few counts of this clonotype. This chain connects TRBV18 to TRBJ1-2; perhaps TRBD1 as D (6 bases). Germline CDR1 reads KGHSH; CDR2 reads LQKENI. This CDR3 spans 14 amino acids. V was cut by 6 bases and J by 4 bases, with 15 bases left in between. The CDR3, as DNA: TGTGCCAGCTCGGCACAGGACAGCCTCTATGGCTACACCTTC. Translating it yields CASSAQDSLYGYTF.

This chain uses TRBV27 with TRBJ2-2; TRBD2 matches at 10 bases. The junction had 20 bases not matched to a gene; V was cut back by 6 bases and J by 4 bases. This CDR3 contains 20 residues. In germline, CDR1 is MNHEY, CDR2 SMNVEV (reference sequence). CDR3 bases: TGTGCCAGCAGCACTGCCGGATGGGCTAGCGGGAGCCGCAGCACCGGGGAGCTGTTTTTT. This sequence encodes CASSTAGWASGSRSTGELFF.

This clonotype was seen a handful of times. This chain joins TRBV27 and TRBJ2-1; 13 bases are shared with TRBD2. CDR3 size: 18 residues. The junction had 10 bases not matched to a gene; V was cut back by 5 bases and J by 3 bases. Germline V gives CDR1 MNHEY, CDR2 SMNVEV (reference sequence). The CDR3 DNA sequence: TGTGCCAGCAGTAACCAAAGGACTAGCGGGAGCCACTACAATGAGCAGTTCTTC. Its translation: CASSNQRTSGSHYNEQFF.

This clonotype was recorded a few times. This chain uses TRBV27 with TRBJ2-7; TRBD2 aligns across 12 bases. This CDR3 contains 16 residues. The germline gives CDR1 MNHEY, CDR2 SMNVEV (reference sequence). Trimming cost V 6 bases and J 5 bases; bases outside gene matches: 11. The CDR3 DNA sequence: TGTGCCAGCAGCCCGGGGGGGACTAGCGGGTTCCACGAGCAGTACTTC. This encodes CASSPGGTSGFHEQYF.

The CDR3 nucleotides read TGTGCCAGCAGTTTGACCACGAACACTGAAGCTTTCTTT. Amino acids: CASSLTTNTEAFF. This chain links TRBV12-3 or TRBV12-4 with TRBJ1-1; D call uncertain. V lost 3 bases, J lost 1 base, and 6 bases lay in between. The CDR3 runs to 13 residues.

This clonotype was observed a few times. The genes are TRBV6-5 and TRBJ2-1; D possibly corresponds to TRBD2 (6 bases). Germline V gives CDR1 MNHEY, CDR2 SVGAGI. Trimming removed 5 bases from V and 1 base from J, with 15 bases in between. This CDR3 is 16 amino acids long. CDR3 protein: CASSTRVAGSYNEQFF. The CDR3, as DNA: TGTGCCAGCAGTACCCGAGTGGCGGGATCCTACAATGAGCAGTTCTTC.

This clonotype was counted between two and nine times. The chain links TRBV2 to TRBJ1-1; no clear D. The CDR3 covers 14 residues. V lost 8 bases, J lost 1 base, and 14 bases lay in between. Germline lookup yields CDR1 SNHLY and CDR2 FYNNEI. CDR3 DNA: TGTGCCAGCCTGCTAGGGTTTACGAACACTGAAGCTTTCTTT. This sequence encodes CASLLGFTNTEAFF.